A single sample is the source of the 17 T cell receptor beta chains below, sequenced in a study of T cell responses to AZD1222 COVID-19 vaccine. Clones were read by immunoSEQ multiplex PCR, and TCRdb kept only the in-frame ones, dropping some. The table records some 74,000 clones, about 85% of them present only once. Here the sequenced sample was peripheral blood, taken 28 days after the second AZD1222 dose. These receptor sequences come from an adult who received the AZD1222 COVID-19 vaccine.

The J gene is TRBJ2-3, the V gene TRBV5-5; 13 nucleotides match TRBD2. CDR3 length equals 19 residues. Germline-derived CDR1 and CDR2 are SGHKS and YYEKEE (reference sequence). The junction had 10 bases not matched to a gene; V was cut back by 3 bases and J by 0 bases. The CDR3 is CASSSGAGGLAGSTDTQYF. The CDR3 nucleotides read TGTGCCAGCAGCTCTGGTGCTGGGGGACTAGCGGGGAGCACAGATACGCAGTATTTT.

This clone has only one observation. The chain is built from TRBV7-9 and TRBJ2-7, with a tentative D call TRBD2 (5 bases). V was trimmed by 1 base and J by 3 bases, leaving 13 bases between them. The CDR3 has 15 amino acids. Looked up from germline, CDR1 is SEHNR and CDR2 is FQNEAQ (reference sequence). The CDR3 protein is CASSLVSDFHYEQYF. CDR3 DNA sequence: TGTGCCAGCAGCTTAGTTAGCGATTTCCACTACGAGCAGTACTTC. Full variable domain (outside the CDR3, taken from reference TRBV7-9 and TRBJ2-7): DTGVSQNPRHKITKRGQNVTFRCDPISEHNRLYWYRQTLGQGPEFLTYFQNEAQLEKSRLLSDRFSAERPKGSFSTLEIQRTEQGDSAMYLCASSLVSDFHYEQYFGPGTRLTVT.

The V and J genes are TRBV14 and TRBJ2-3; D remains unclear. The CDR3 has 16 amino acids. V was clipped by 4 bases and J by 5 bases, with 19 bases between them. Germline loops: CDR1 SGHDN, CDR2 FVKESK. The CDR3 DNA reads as TGTGCCAGCAGCCGAACGGATTGGTTTAGACAAGATACGCAGTATTTT. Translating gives CASSRTDWFRQDTQYF.

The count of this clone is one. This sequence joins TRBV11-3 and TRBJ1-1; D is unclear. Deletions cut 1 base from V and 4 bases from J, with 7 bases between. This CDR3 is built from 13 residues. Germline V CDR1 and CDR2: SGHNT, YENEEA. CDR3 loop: CASSLGRGTEAFF. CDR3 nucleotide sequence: TGTGCCAGCAGCTTAGGAAGAGGCACTGAAGCTTTCTTT.

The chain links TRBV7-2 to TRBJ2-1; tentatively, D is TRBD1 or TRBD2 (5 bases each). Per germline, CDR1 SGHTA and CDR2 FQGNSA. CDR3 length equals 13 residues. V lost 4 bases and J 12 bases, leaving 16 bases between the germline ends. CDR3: CASSSSPGRWQFF. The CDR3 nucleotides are TGTGCCAGCAGCTCCTCTCCGGGACGTTGGCAGTTCTTC.

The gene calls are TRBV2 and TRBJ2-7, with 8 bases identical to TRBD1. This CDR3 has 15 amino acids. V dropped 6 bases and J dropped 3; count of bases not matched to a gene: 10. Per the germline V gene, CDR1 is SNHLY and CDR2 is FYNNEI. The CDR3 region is CASRLTRDRYYEQYF. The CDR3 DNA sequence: TGTGCCAGCAGACTAACCCGGGACAGGTACTACGAGCAGTACTTC.

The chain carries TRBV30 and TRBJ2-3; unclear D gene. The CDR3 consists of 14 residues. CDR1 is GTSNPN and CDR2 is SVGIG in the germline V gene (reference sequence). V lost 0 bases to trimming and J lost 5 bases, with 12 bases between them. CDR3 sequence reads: CAWSVQETQDTQYF. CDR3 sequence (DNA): TGTGCCTGGAGTGTACAAGAAACGCAAGATACGCAGTATTTT.

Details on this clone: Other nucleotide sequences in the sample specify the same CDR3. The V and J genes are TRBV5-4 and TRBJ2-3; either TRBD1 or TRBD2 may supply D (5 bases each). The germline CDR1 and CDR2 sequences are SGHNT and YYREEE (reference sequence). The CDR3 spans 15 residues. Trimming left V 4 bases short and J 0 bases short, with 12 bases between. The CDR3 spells CASSRDQGSTDTQYF. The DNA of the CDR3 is TGTGCCAGCAGCCGGGACCAGGGCAGCACAGATACGCAGTATTTT.

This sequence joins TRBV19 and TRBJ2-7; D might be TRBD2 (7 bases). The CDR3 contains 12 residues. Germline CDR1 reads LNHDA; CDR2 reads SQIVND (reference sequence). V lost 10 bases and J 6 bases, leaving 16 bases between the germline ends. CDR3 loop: CATSRGAGEQYF. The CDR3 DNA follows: TGTGCCACCTCTCGGGGGGCGGGCGAGCAGTACTTC.

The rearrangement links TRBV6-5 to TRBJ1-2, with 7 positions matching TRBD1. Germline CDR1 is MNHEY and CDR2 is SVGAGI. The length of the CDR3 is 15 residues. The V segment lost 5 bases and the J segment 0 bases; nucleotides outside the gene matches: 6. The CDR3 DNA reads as TGTGCCAGCAGTACCACAGGGACAGCTAACTATGGCTACACCTTC. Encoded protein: CASSTTGTANYGYTF.

The CDR3 spells CASSPPKTSGNTIYF. The CDR3 coding sequence is TGTGCCAGCAGCCCCCCCAAGACAAGCGGAAACACCATATATTTT. The gene calls are TRBV6-6 and TRBJ1-3, with D hard to call. CDR3 length: 15 residues. Germline V CDR1 and CDR2: MNHNY, SVGAGI (reference sequence). Trimming removed 6 bases at V and 4 bases at J, with 16 bases between.

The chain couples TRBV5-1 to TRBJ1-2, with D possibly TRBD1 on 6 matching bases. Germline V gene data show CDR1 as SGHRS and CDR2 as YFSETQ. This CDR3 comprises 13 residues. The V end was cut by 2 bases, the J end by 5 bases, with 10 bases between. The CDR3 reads CASSLGQSYGYTF. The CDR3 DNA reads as TGCGCCAGCAGCTTAGGACAGAGTTATGGCTACACCTTC.

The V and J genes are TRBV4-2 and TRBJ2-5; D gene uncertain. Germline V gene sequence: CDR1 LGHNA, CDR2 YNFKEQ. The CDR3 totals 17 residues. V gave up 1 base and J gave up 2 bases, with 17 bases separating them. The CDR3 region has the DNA TGTGCCAGCAGCCAAGGAAGTGGGGTCCCTGGGCAAGAGACCCAGTACTTC. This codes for CASSQGSGVPGQETQYF.

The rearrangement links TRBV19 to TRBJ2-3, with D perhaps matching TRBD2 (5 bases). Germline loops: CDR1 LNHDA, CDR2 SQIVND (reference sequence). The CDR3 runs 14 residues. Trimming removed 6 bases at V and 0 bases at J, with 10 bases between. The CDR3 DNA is TGTGCCAGTAGCGGGGAAGTGAGCACAGATACGCAGTATTTT. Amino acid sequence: CASSGEVSTDTQYF.

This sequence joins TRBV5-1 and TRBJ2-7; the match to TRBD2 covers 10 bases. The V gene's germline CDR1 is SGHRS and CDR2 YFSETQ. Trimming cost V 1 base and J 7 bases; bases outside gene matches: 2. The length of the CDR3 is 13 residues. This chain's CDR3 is CASSLLLAGEQYF. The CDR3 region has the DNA TGCGCCAGCAGCTTGTTACTAGCGGGAGAGCAGTACTTC.

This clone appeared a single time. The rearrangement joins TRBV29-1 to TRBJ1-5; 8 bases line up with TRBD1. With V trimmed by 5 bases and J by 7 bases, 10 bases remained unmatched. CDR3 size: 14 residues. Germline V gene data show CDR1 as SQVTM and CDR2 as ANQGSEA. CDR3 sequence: CSVRAGGAGQPQHF. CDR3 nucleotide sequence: TGCAGCGTTCGGGCAGGGGGCGCGGGACAGCCCCAGCATTTT.

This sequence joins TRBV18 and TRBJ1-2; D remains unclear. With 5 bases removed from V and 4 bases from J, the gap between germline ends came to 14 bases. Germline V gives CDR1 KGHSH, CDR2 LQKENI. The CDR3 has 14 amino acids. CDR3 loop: CASSTRGLIYGYTF. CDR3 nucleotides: TGTGCCAGCTCAACCCGGGGTCTAATCTATGGCTACACCTTC.